The rows below give T cell receptor beta chains drawn from one sample of a study of T cells in localized non-small cell lung cancer. The repertoire was sequenced with immunoSEQ multiplex PCR; TCRdb's copy has only in-frame clones and lacks some. The sample records some 33,000 clones, roughly 78% being singletons. This specimen was peripheral blood, taken before any cancer treatment. Source of these receptors: a male donor aged 60 or over with stage III squamous cell lung carcinoma. The CDR3 runs from the conserved cysteine through the conserved F or W. Fields, in order: V gene, clone size, J gene, D gene, CDR3 DNA, CDR3 protein. A D gene is named only where the DNA matches it firmly. Only part of the rows carry a size: once, few, many, or a class if the clone is expanded.

>TRBV6-6|NA|TRBJ1-1|TRBD1
TGTGCCAGCAGCCTGACAGGGGCGAACACTGAAGCTTTCTTT
CASSLTGANTEAFF
>TRBV5-5|few|TRBJ1-1|NA
TGCGCCAGCAGCCAAGATACGGATGTGAACACTGAAGCTTTCTTT
CASSQDTDVNTEAFF
>TRBV4-1|NA|TRBJ1-2|TRBD1
TGCGCCAGCAGCCAGACACAGGGGCGCAGGGGCGGCTACACCTTC
CASSQTQGRRGGYTF
>TRBV2|NA|TRBJ1-4|NA
TGTGCCAGCAGTCGGGGCCTCTCTTTTGGGGAAAAACTGTTTTTT
CASSRGLSFGEKLFF
>TRBV2|NA|TRBJ2-1|TRBD2
TGTGCCAGCATTCAGGGCGGGGGGGTCAATGAGCAGTTCTTC
CASIQGGGVNEQFF
>TRBV5-5|NA|TRBJ2-1|NA
TGCGCCAGCAGCCGGGGGCAGAACTCCTACAATGAGCAGTTCTTC
CASSRGQNSYNEQFF
>TRBV5-1|NA|TRBJ2-2|TRBD2
TGCGCCAGCAGTCCAGCGGGGGACACCGGGGAGCTGTTTTTT
CASSPAGDTGELFF
>TRBV9|medium-sized|TRBJ1-2|NA
TGTGCCAGCAGCCCACGTCCTATGGAGGGCTACACCTTC
CASSPRPMEGYTF
>TRBV15|NA|TRBJ2-3|NA
TGTGCCACCAGCACAAACACAGATACGCAGTATTTT
CATSTNTDTQYF
>TRBV19|NA|TRBJ2-3|TRBD1
TGTGCCAGTACCGACGGACAGGGGGGGAGAGATACGCAGTATTTT
CASTDGQGGRDTQYF
>TRBV19|NA|TRBJ1-5|TRBD1
TGTGCCAGTAGTATGGGGGACAGCCTCAATCAGCCCCAGCATTTT
CASSMGDSLNQPQHF
>TRBV7-9|NA|TRBJ2-3|TRBD2
TGTGCCAGCAGCGTATCCAGCGGGGACGGTACGCAGTATTTT
CASSVSSGDGTQYF
>TRBV10-3|once|TRBJ1-1|TRBD1
TGTGCCATCAGCGAACAGGGGCTTTACACTGAAGCTTTCTTT
CAISEQGLYTEAFF
>TRBV7-3|NA|TRBJ2-5|TRBD1
TGTGCCAGCAGCTTAGGGACAGGGGCGGAGACCCAGTACTTC
CASSLGTGAETQYF
>TRBV18|once|TRBJ1-1|NA
TGTGCCAGCTCACCAACCTCTTACGACAGGAAGAACACTGAAGCTTTCTTT
CASSPTSYDRKNTEAFF
>TRBV7-3|few|TRBJ2-1|TRBD1
TGTGCCAGCAGTCCAGGACAGGGGGCATCCTACAATGAGCAGTTCTTC
CASSPGQGASYNEQFF
>TRBV6-5|NA|TRBJ1-1|NA
TGTGCCAGCAGTTACTCGCAGGAAGTGAACACTGAAGCTTTCTTT
CASSYSQEVNTEAFF
>TRBV10-3|few|TRBJ2-7|TRBD1
TGTGCCATCAGTCGACAGGGGGCGCACAGTTCCTACGAGCAGTACTTC
CAISRQGAHSSYEQYF
>TRBV2|NA|TRBJ2-5|TRBD2
TGTGCCAGCGCTTCTGGGCGGGAGATACAAGAGACCCAGTACTTC
CASASGREIQETQYF
>TRBV7-2|NA|TRBJ2-7|NA
TGTGCCAGCAGCTTAGGTGGCAGGGCTGGCAGCGAGCAGTACTTC
CASSLGGRAGSEQYF
>TRBV4-1|few|TRBJ2-5|NA
TGCGCCAGCAGCCACTTAGGGCTCCAGGGGCGGGAGACCCAGTACTTC
CASSHLGLQGRETQYF
>TRBV21-1|NA|TRBJ2-1|NA
TGTGCCAGCAGCAAAGGGTATAGTGGGACTAGCGGTTACAATGAGCAGTTCTTC
CASSKGYSGTSGYNEQFF
>TRBV5-1|NA|TRBJ2-7|NA
TGCGCCAGCAGCTTTAGTTCGGGCGAGCAGTACTTC
CASSFSSGEQYF
>TRBV2|NA|TRBJ2-1|TRBD1
TGTGCCAGCAGTTATGCGGACAGGGAGCAGTTCTTC
CASSYADREQFF
>TRBV4-3|NA|TRBJ1-2|NA
TGCGCCAGCAGCCAAACAGACAGAGCCACCAATGGCTACACCTTC
CASSQTDRATNGYTF
>TRBV6-6|NA|TRBJ1-5|NA
TGTGCCAGCAGCTGGGGGGGAAGCAATCAGCCCCAGCATTTT
CASSWGGSNQPQHF
>TRBV10-3|NA|TRBJ2-1|NA
TGTGCCATCAGTGAGAGGTTGGGGGGAGTGGAAAATGAGCAGTTCTTC
CAISERLGGVENEQFF
>TRBV29-1|NA|TRBJ2-3|TRBD1
TGCAGCGTTGAAGAGGAGAACAGGGGTCGAACGCAGTATTTT
CSVEEENRGRTQYF
>TRBV2|NA|TRBJ2-7|TRBD1
TGTGCCAGCCGAGGGACAGGAGGGGACTACGAGCAGTACTTC
CASRGTGGDYEQYF
>TRBV2|NA|TRBJ2-2|NA
TGTGCCAGCAGAGGACTAGGGGGGACCGGGGAGCTGTTTTTT
CASRGLGGTGELFF
>TRBV6-6|NA|TRBJ1-5|NA
TGTGCCAGCAGATTCGGACAGAGCAATCAGCCCCAGCATTTT
CASRFGQSNQPQHF
>TRBV4-1|NA|TRBJ2-3|TRBD2
TGCGCCAGCAGCCAACAGTCGACGCTAGCGGATTTCACAGATACGCAGTATTTT
CASSQQSTLADFTDTQYF
>TRBV2|NA|TRBJ2-5|NA
TGTGCCAGCAAACGGGAGCTACAAGAGACCCAGTACTTC
CASKRELQETQYF
>TRBV5-1|NA|TRBJ2-1|TRBD2
TGCGCCAGCAGCTCTGAACCGGGACTAGCGGGAAATGAGCAGTTCTTC
CASSSEPGLAGNEQFF
>TRBV7-6|medium-sized|TRBJ2-7|NA
TGTGCCAGCAGCCCCGCCGGCGCTGCCTACGAGCAGTACTTC
CASSPAGAAYEQYF
>TRBV28|NA|TRBJ1-2|TRBD1
TGTGCCAGCAGTTCCACAGGGGGCCACTATGGCTACACCTTC
CASSSTGGHYGYTF
>TRBV5-6|NA|TRBJ1-5|NA
TGTGCCAGCAGCTTTCGCAATCAGCCCCAGCATTTT
CASSFRNQPQHF
>TRBV15|NA|TRBJ1-2|NA
TGTGCCACCAGCAGAGATTCACCCCGGGGCGGCTACACCTTC
CATSRDSPRGGYTF
>TRBV11-2|NA|TRBJ1-6|NA
TGTGCCAGCAGCTCCGGACCCTCGCGGGGTTCACCCCTCCACTTT
CASSSGPSRGSPLHF
>TRBV4-3|NA|TRBJ2-1|NA
TGCGCCAGCAGCCAAGAATCGTACACCCGATATACTTACAATGAGCAGTTCTTC
CASSQESYTRYTYNEQFF
>TRBV6-6|NA|TRBJ1-3|NA
TGTGCCAGCAGTTACTCGACCGGGACTGGAAACACCATATATTTT
CASSYSTGTGNTIYF
>TRBV28|NA|TRBJ2-1|NA
TGTGCCAGCAGAGATACAGGCAATCCTGAGCAGTTCTTC
CASRDTGNPEQFF
>TRBV11-2|NA|TRBJ2-2|NA
TGTGCCAGCAGCCATACAGGGTTTAAGTCCGGGGAGCTGTTTTTT
CASSHTGFKSGELFF
>TRBV7-2|NA|TRBJ1-1|NA
TGTGCCAGCAGCCTAGCGGCCGGCAGTGAAGCTTTCTTT
CASSLAAGSEAFF
>TRBV30|NA|TRBJ1-1|NA
TGTGCCTGGAGTGTAGTCCAGGGTGAAGCTTTCTTT
CAWSVVQGEAFF
>TRBV15|few|TRBJ2-1|TRBD2
TGTGCCACCAGCAGAGATGCGTTGTCTAGCGGGGGCCTTGAGCACTACAATGAGCAGTTCTTC
CATSRDALSSGGLEHYNEQFF
>TRBV5-4|NA|TRBJ1-2|NA
TGTGCCAGCAGTCAGGCTGGACAGCCCCGAGTATACACCTTC
CASSQAGQPRVYTF
>TRBV20-1|few|TRBJ2-1|NA
TGCAGTGCCAACAATGAGCAGTTCTTC
CSANNEQFF
>TRBV28|NA|TRBJ1-2|TRBD1
TGTGCCACCCTACTACGGACAGGGGGCGATGGCTACACCTTC
CATLLRTGGDGYTF
>TRBV15|NA|TRBJ2-7|TRBD2
TGTGCCACCAGCAGAGATCAACTTACTCGCGGGACTAGCGGGATTTCACACGAGCAGTACTTC
CATSRDQLTRGTSGISHEQYF
>TRBV21-1|once|TRBJ1-1|NA
TGTGCCAGCAGCAAAGATGCCCAGTTACAGGGGATGAACACTGAAGCTTTCTTT
CASSKDAQLQGMNTEAFF